This T cell receptor (beta chain) was captured by sequencing in a study of blood T cell repertoires in COVID-19. Trimming cost V 0 bases and J 3 bases, with 17 bases left between them. The germline V gene has CDR1 SGHTA and CDR2 FQGNSA. CDR3 size: 17 residues. Generated by immunoSEQ multiplex PCR, the TCRdb table keeps only in-frame clones and is missing some. The sample holds around 99,000 clones, about nine tenths seen once. The gene calls are TRBV7-2 and TRBJ1-2; D is undetermined. The material sequenced was peripheral blood. The source of this sequence is a woman under 40 with acute or convalescent COVID-19. CDR3 DNA sequence: TGTGCCAGCAGCTTAGCCCCCTCCCTGACACGCTACTATGGCTACACCTTC. It yields the protein CASSLAPSLTRYYGYTF.